The next 20 T cell receptor beta chains were all read from a single sample in a study of regulatory dendritic cells for organ transplantation. Sorted T cells were CFSE-labeled and cultured less than 6 days with allogeneic regulatory or mature dendritic cells at 1:10. These receptors are not linked to any known antigen. Data came from immunoSEQ multiplex PCR; TCRdb stores just in-frame clones and leaves some out. The data contain approximately 10,000 clones, roughly 70% of them singletons. The specimen sequenced was memory CD4+ T cells from blood cultured with regulatory dendritic cells. Subset meaning: CD45RO+ memory T cells. Receptors originate from a human donor in good health.

V usage is TRBV6-6 and J usage is TRBJ1-5, with 8 bases identical to TRBD1. Germline CDR1 MNHNY, CDR2 SVGAGI (reference sequence). This CDR3 is 16 amino acids long. V was clipped by 6 bases and J by 6 bases; unmatched bases: 13. Here the CDR3 reads CASSSQSGQVGQPQHF. Written as DNA, the CDR3 is TGTGCCAGCAGCTCTCAATCGGGACAGGTTGGTCAGCCCCAGCATTTT.

The DNA for the CDR3 is TGTGCCATCAAGGGGGCAGTGCTTAATTCACCCCTCCACTTT. This sequence encodes CAIKGAVLNSPLHF. V is TRBV10-3 and J is TRBJ1-6; 7 nucleotides align to TRBD1. Germline V lookup: CDR1 ENHRY, CDR2 SYGVKD. The V and J ends lost 7 bases and 6 bases, in that order; junction bases with no gene match: 6. The CDR3 runs 14 residues.

By share, this clone ranks as large. The V call is TRBV6-5, the J call TRBJ1-2, with D uncertain. This CDR3 is built from 12 residues. V dropped 6 bases and J dropped 0 bases, with 5 bases sitting between them. CDR1 is MNHEY and CDR2 is SVGAGI in the germline V gene. The CDR3 bases are TGTGCCAGCAGCCCGGCTAACTATGGCTACACCTTC. Protein: CASSPANYGYTF.

The V and J genes are TRBV19 and TRBJ1-5, with D possibly being TRBD1 (6 bases). V dropped 6 bases and J dropped 5 bases, with 20 bases sitting between them. Germline CDR1 is LNHDA and CDR2 is SQIVND (reference sequence). The CDR3 has 16 residues. CDR3 nucleotide sequence: TGTGCCAGTAGAAGGGGGTCCCGAAGGGGTGATCAGCCCCAGCATTTT. It is translated as CASRRGSRRGDQPQHF. Supplemented by reference TRBV19 and TRBJ1-5, the full variable domain reads DGGITQSPKYLFRKEGQNVTLSCEQNLNHDAMYWYRQDPGQGLRLIYYSQIVNDFQKGDIAEGYSVSREKKESFPLTVTSAQKNPTAFYLCASRRGSRRGDQPQHFGDGTRLSIL.

The chain uses TRBV6-1 and TRBJ2-7; the match to TRBD2 covers 10 bases. The trim removed 5 bases at V and 1 base at J, leaving 5 bases unmatched. CDR1 MNHNS and CDR2 SASEGT come from the germline V gene. This CDR3 has 15 residues. The CDR3 sequence: CASSPSGGGSYEQYF. For the CDR3, the DNA is TGTGCCAGCAGTCCCAGCGGGGGGGGGTCCTACGAGCAGTACTTC.

This clone appeared a single time. This chain links TRBV6-1 with TRBJ2-7; 10 nucleotides align to TRBD2. The CDR3 extends over 14 amino acids. The V segment lost 6 bases and the J segment 2 bases; nucleotides outside the gene matches: 4. Looked up from germline, CDR1 is MNHNS and CDR2 is SASEGT. CDR3 nucleotides: TGTGCCAGCAGATCGGGACTAGCGCCCTACGAGCAGTACTTC. This codes for CASRSGLAPYEQYF.

V and J are TRBV6-5 and TRBJ1-2; 8 nucleotides line up with TRBD1. CDR1 is MNHEY, CDR2 SVGAGI, per germline. The CDR3 extends over 14 amino acids. Germline trimming cut 6 bases from V and 7 bases from J; bases unmatched to any gene: 10. The CDR3: CASSMDRASGGYTF. CDR3 in DNA: TGTGCCAGCAGCATGGACAGGGCGTCCGGTGGCTACACCTTC.

For the CDR3, the DNA is TGCGCCAGCAGCCAAGATCGACAACTTCGCACAGATACGCAGTATTTT. This encodes CASSQDRQLRTDTQYF. The V gene is TRBV4-1, the J gene TRBJ2-3; D unresolved. Trimming removed 0 bases from V and 1 base from J, with 11 bases in between. The CDR3 consists of 16 residues. Germline-derived CDR1 and CDR2 are MGHRA and YSYEKL.

The chain links TRBV7-2 to TRBJ2-7, with 10 bases matching TRBD2. Germline V gene lookup returns CDR1 SGHTA and CDR2 FQGNSA. The CDR3 extends over 16 amino acids. V lost 2 bases to trimming and J lost 5 bases; unmatched junction nucleotides: 9. The CDR3: CASSLKGAGGLDEQYF. Here the CDR3 DNA reads TGTGCCAGCAGCTTAAAAGGAGCGGGGGGGCTCGACGAGCAGTACTTC.

The chain has TRBV5-1 and TRBJ2-3; 8 bases match TRBD1. CDR1 and CDR2 from the germline V gene are SGHRS and YFSETQ. This CDR3 is built from 16 residues. V lost 0 bases to trimming and J lost 1 base; unmatched junction nucleotides: 4. The DNA for the CDR3 is TGCGCCAGCAGCTTGGGGCAGGGGGCAGGCACAGATACGCAGTATTTT. Translation gives CASSLGQGAGTDTQYF.

In its sample, this clone ranks as medium-sized (0.01 to 0.1%). This sequence joins TRBV10-3 and TRBJ1-2; 7 nucleotides agree with TRBD1. There are 11 residues in the CDR3. Losses at the gene ends were 8 bases for V and 4 bases for J; bases not matched to a gene: 1. Germline V gene sequence: CDR1 ENHRY, CDR2 SYGVKD. The CDR3 DNA is TGTGCCATCCGGGACAGCTATGGCTACACCTTC. This translates into CAIRDSYGYTF.

The chain is built from TRBV5-1 and TRBJ2-1; 14 nucleotides align to TRBD2. J gave up 6 bases and V 1 base, and 3 bases lay outside the gene matches. CDR3 length equals 16 residues. CDR1 is SGHRS and CDR2 is YFSETQ in the germline V gene. CDR3 amino acids: CASSLRTSGGTNEQFF. CDR3 coding DNA: TGCGCCAGCAGCTTGAGGACTAGCGGGGGGACCAATGAGCAGTTCTTC.

The CDR3 loop reads CASRDRKNTEAFF. The CDR3 DNA sequence: TGTGCCAGCCGGGACAGGAAGAACACTGAAGCTTTCTTT. The rearrangement joins TRBV2 to TRBJ1-1; 8 bases are a match to TRBD1. The CDR3 runs to 13 residues. From germline, CDR1 is SNHLY and CDR2 FYNNEI. V shed 8 bases, J shed 1 base, and the junction held 3 bases outside the gene matches.

This clone has only one observation. CDR3 region: CASSEVLARDEQFF. CDR3 DNA sequence: TGTGCCAGCAGTGAAGTCCTAGCTAGGGATGAGCAGTTCTTC. V usage is TRBV6-1 and J usage is TRBJ2-1; a weak D match, TRBD2 (5 bases). Germline V gene data show CDR1 as MNHNS and CDR2 as SASEGT. There are 14 residues in the CDR3. V lost 1 base, J lost 8 bases, and 12 bases lay in between.

Only a few counts were recorded for this clone. This chain links TRBV9 with TRBJ1-6; D possibly corresponds to TRBD1 (5 bases). Germline CDR1 and CDR2: SGDLS and YYNGEE. Deletions cut 3 bases from V and 6 bases from J, with 7 bases between. The CDR3 sequence is 13 residues long. The CDR3: CASSGQFNSPLHF. In nucleotides, the CDR3 is TGTGCCAGCAGCGGACAGTTTAATTCACCCCTCCACTTT.

The chain has TRBV4-3 and TRBJ2-5; tentatively, D is TRBD2 (6 bases). CDR1 and CDR2 from the germline V gene are LGHNA and YSLEER. This CDR3 comprises 15 residues. V dropped 0 bases and J dropped 5 bases, with 13 bases sitting between them. Written as DNA, the CDR3 is TGCGCCAGCAGCCAAGATAGCGGAGGAGGGGAGACCCAGTACTTC. This gives the protein CASSQDSGGGETQYF.

The J gene is TRBJ2-3, the V gene TRBV2; 9 bases are a match to TRBD1. The CDR3 loop spans 11 amino acids. With 6 bases clipped from V and 8 bases from J, the junction kept 0 bases outside the gene matches. Germline V lookup: CDR1 SNHLY, CDR2 FYNNEI. CDR3 nucleotide sequence: TGTGCCAGCAGGACAGGGGGTACGCAGTATTTT. Translated: CASRTGGTQYF.

The chain joins TRBV14 to TRBJ1-1; perhaps TRBD1 as D (6 bases). Germline CDR1 is SGHDN and CDR2 is FVKESK. The V and J ends lost 0 bases and 13 bases respectively, with 15 bases between them. This CDR3 contains 13 residues. The chain's CDR3 is CASSQESNREYFF. The CDR3 DNA is TGTGCCAGCAGCCAAGAATCGAACAGGGAGTATTTCTTT. The full variable domain, completed using reference TRBV14 and TRBJ1-1, is EAGVTQFPSHSVIEKGQTVTLRCDPISGHDNLYWYRRVMGKEIKFLLHFVKESKQDESGMPNNRFLAERTGGTYSTLKVQPAELEDSGVYFCASSQESNREYFFGQGTRLTVV.

The chain recombines TRBV7-7 with TRBJ2-5, with TRBD1 identical over 7 bases. The CDR3 has 14 amino acids. Trimming took 3 bases from V and 7 from J; bases not matched to a gene: 8. Germline loops: CDR1 SSHAT, CDR2 FNYEAQ (reference sequence). CDR3 residues: CASSLDRPTGTQYF. CDR3 coding DNA: TGTGCCAGCAGCTTGGACAGGCCGACTGGGACCCAGTACTTC.

This chain connects TRBV11-2 to TRBJ2-3; 7 bases map to TRBD2. J lost 0 bases, V lost 5 bases, and 8 bases had no gene match. Germline CDR1 SGHAT, CDR2 FQNNGV. CDR3 length equals 16 residues. This chain's CDR3 is CASSPHGGTSTDTQYF. CDR3 sequence (DNA): TGTGCCAGCAGCCCACACGGGGGGACTAGCACAGATACGCAGTATTTT.